This is a list of T cell receptor beta chains from one sample in a study of T cell repertoires in cytomegalovirus infection. TCRdb called the reads again in MiXCR, with one record for every CDR3 protein. The sample comprises roughly 200,000 distinct CDR3 sequences, roughly 34% of which are singletons, and roughly three fifths rests with the top ten. These receptors lack a known antigen. Sequences were derived from CD8+ T cells from cultured PBMCs, sampled from culture after CMV antigen stimulation. These TCRs come from a human donor in good health (CMV status not recorded). Some clones in this sample may be carry-over from other donors' samples. Each CDR3 is given with its conserved first and last residue. Fields, in order: CDR3 protein, CDR3 DNA, D gene, clone size, V gene, J gene. D genes are given only for firm matches. The size entry is marked missing in some rows and otherwise reads once, few, many or a size class.

CASSSQRVMRPNGQFF	TGTGCCAGCAGCTCTCAGCGGGTGATGCGGCCCAATGGGCAGTTCTTC	-	-	TRBV7-6	TRBJ2-1
CASSQDRAGVPFSYEQYF	TGTGCCAGCAGCCAAGATAGGGCAGGGGTCCCCTTCTCCTACGAGCAGTACTTC	-	-	TRBV14	TRBJ2-7
CASSPDETGPLYNEQFF	TGTGCCAGCAGCCCAGACGAGACAGGGCCCCTTTACAATGAGCAGTTCTTC	TRBD1	-	TRBV7-6	TRBJ2-1
CASSYPTSGYTDTQYF	TGTGCCAGCAGTTACCCGACTAGCGGTTACACAGATACGCAGTATTTT	TRBD2	few	TRBV6-2/TRBV6-3	TRBJ2-3
CSAETGLAGGSDTQYF	TGCAGTGCAGAAACTGGACTAGCGGGGGGTTCAGATACGCAGTATTTT	TRBD2	-	TRBV20-1	TRBJ2-3
CASIQGPRTEAFF	TGTGCCAGCATACAGGGACCCAGGACTGAAGCTTTCTTT	-	few	TRBV7-8	TRBJ1-1
CASSRPRVAGFYEQYF	TGTGCCAGCAGCCGACCCCGTGTAGCGGGATTTTACGAGCAGTACTTC	TRBD2	few	TRBV7-8	TRBJ2-7
CASSLSDSNEQFF	TGTGCCAGCAGTTTATCGGACAGCAATGAGCAGTTCTTC	-	-	TRBV27	TRBJ2-1
CASSSAPGRSPLHF	TGTGCCAGCAGCTCGGCCCCCGGGCGATCACCCCTCCACTTT	-	many	TRBV5-5	TRBJ1-6
CASSSLGERSYNEQFF	TGTGCCAGTAGTAGCCTGGGTGAGCGCTCCTACAATGAGCAGTTCTTC	-	few	TRBV19	TRBJ2-1
CASSPTGTGHYGYTF	TGTGCCAGCAGTCCGACCGGGACAGGACACTATGGCTACACCTTC	TRBD1	once	TRBV27	TRBJ1-2
CASSSQGDNNQPQHF	TGTGCCAGCAGCTCACAGGGTGACAACAATCAGCCCCAGCATTTT	-	-	TRBV7-6	TRBJ1-5
CASSFVSGGYNEQFF	TGTGCCAGCAGTTTTGTCAGCGGGGGGTACAATGAGCAGTTCTTC	TRBD2	-	TRBV27	TRBJ2-1
CASSQEGGSTRNTEAFF	TGCGCCAGCAGCCAAGAGGGCGGATCAACGAGGAACACTGAAGCTTTCTTT	-	few	TRBV4-1	TRBJ1-1
CASTAGGFMAFF	TGTGCCAGCACCGCAGGGGGGTTTATGGCTTTCTTT	TRBD1	-	TRBV12-3/TRBV12-4	TRBJ1-1
CASSLFPPGQTYNEQFF	TGTGCCAGCAGTTTATTCCCACCGGGACAGACTTACAATGAGCAGTTCTTC	TRBD1	once	TRBV27	TRBJ2-1
CASSPRDREGETQYF	TGTGCCAGCAGCCCCCGGGACAGGGAGGGAGAGACCCAGTACTTC	TRBD1	few	TRBV7-9	TRBJ2-5
CATSRGVGLADNEQFF	TGTGCCACCAGCAGAGGTGTAGGACTAGCGGACAATGAGCAGTTCTTC	TRBD2	-	TRBV15	TRBJ2-1
CASSWGVSSYNSPLHF	TGTGCCAGCAGTTGGGGCGTGAGCTCCTATAATTCACCCCTCCACTTT	-	-	TRBV12-3/TRBV12-4	TRBJ1-6
CASGPQGGRGHTYEQYF	TGTGCTAGTGGTCCCCAGGGGGGCAGGGGCCACACCTACGAGCAGTACTTC	-	-	TRBV12-5	TRBJ2-7
CASTEDSSPNTGELFF	TGTGCAAGCACAGAAGACAGTAGTCCGAACACCGGGGAGCTGTTTTTT	-	-	TRBV12-3/TRBV12-4	TRBJ2-2
CASSLHAGESTEAFF	TGCGCCAGCAGCCTCCATGCCGGGGAGAGCACTGAAGCTTTCTTT	-	few	TRBV4-1	TRBJ1-1
CASLGGANVLTF	TGTGCCAGCCTGGGGGGGGCCAACGTCCTGACTTTC	-	-	TRBV6-6	TRBJ2-6
CASSYRDRGQNQPQHF	TGTGCCAGCAGTTACAGGGACAGGGGGCAAAATCAGCCCCAGCATTTT	TRBD1	-	TRBV6-6	TRBJ1-5
CASSWEGQPQHF	TGTGCCAGCAGTTGGGAAGGGCAGCCCCAGCATTTT	-	-	TRBV28	TRBJ1-5
CASSLSNSYQETQYF	TGTGCCAGCAGTTTATCGAACAGTTATCAAGAGACCCAGTACTTC	-	few	TRBV27	TRBJ2-5
CASSLGGEGYEQFF	TGTGCCAGCAGCTTAGGAGGGGAGGGTTATGAGCAGTTCTTC	TRBD2	once	TRBV13	TRBJ2-1
CASSSGRYQETQYF	TGTGCCAGCAGTAGCGGGAGATACCAAGAGACCCAGTACTTC	TRBD2	few	TRBV12-3/TRBV12-4	TRBJ2-5
CASSQDEGSSYNEQFF	TGCGCCAGCAGCCAAGATGAGGGGAGCTCCTACAATGAGCAGTTCTTC	-	-	TRBV4-1	TRBJ2-1
CSARDPLAGGNQVTQYF	TGCAGTGCTAGAGATCCCCTAGCGGGAGGGAACCAGGTGACCCAGTACTTC	TRBD2	-	TRBV20-1	TRBJ2-5
CSVEAPQGSSGANVLTF	TGCAGCGTTGAAGCCCCTCAGGGCTCCTCTGGGGCCAACGTCCTGACTTTC	-	-	TRBV29-1	TRBJ2-6
CASSLILSDTYEQYF	TGTGCCAGCAGCTTAATACTGTCAGACACCTACGAGCAGTACTTC	-	-	TRBV7-4	TRBJ2-7
CSAGGLRDTGELFF	TGCAGTGCTGGAGGGCTACGGGACACCGGGGAGCTGTTTTTT	-	-	TRBV20-1	TRBJ2-2
CASSQKTGAHLNTEAFF	TGTGCCAGCAGCCAGAAGACAGGGGCACACCTGAACACTGAAGCTTTCTTT	TRBD1	few	TRBV11-2	TRBJ1-1
CASSLGQFSYEQYF	TGTGCCAGCAGTTTAGGTCAGTTCTCCTACGAGCAGTACTTC	-	few	TRBV28	TRBJ2-7
CASSPDPNYGYTF	TGTGCCAGCAGCCCGGACCCTAACTATGGCTACACCTTC	-	-	TRBV12-3/TRBV12-4	TRBJ1-2
CASSPGPGKTQYF	TGTGCCAGCAGCCCAGGACCAGGAAAGACCCAGTACTTC	-	-	TRBV7-3	TRBJ2-5
CASSYSPGTYSGNTIYF	TGTGCCAGCAGTTACAGTCCAGGGACTTACTCTGGAAACACCATATATTTT	-	-	TRBV6-1	TRBJ1-3
CASIQESTDTQYF	TGTGCCAGCATTCAGGAGAGCACAGATACGCAGTATTTT	-	-	TRBV7-9	TRBJ2-3
CASSLEGRREQFF	TGCGCCAGCAGCTTAGAGGGGCGGCGTGAGCAGTTCTTC	-	-	TRBV5-1	TRBJ2-1
CASSVEGQLNSPLHF	TGTGCCAGCAGCGTAGAGGGACAGTTAAATTCACCCCTCCACTTT	TRBD1	few	TRBV9	TRBJ1-6
CASSPKQGAKGNTIYF	TGTGCCAGCAGCCCAAAACAGGGGGCGAAGGGGAACACCATATATTTT	TRBD1	-	TRBV7-9	TRBJ1-3
CASSKYRRDMNTEAFF	TGTGCCAGCAGTAAATATAGGCGGGACATGAACACTGAAGCTTTCTTT	-	-	TRBV6-1	TRBJ1-1
CASSFLGLAASYNEQFF	TGTGCCAGCAGTTTTCTGGGACTAGCGGCTTCCTACAATGAGCAGTTCTTC	TRBD2	few	TRBV28	TRBJ2-1
CASSPRLAGGGNDQFF	TGTGCAAGCAGCCCTCGACTAGCGGGAGGTGGTAATGATCAGTTCTTC	-	-	TRBV12-2	TRBJ2-1
CASSSPIQTDNTGELFF	TGTGCCAGCAGCTCCCCGATCCAGACGGATAACACCGGGGAGCTGTTTTTT	-	few	TRBV11-3	TRBJ2-2